This T cell receptor beta chain was found in a study of a mutant IDH1 vaccine in newly diagnosed glioma. About the study: Treated patients were roughly 62% male, roughly 40% female, mean age approximately 40 years.

With respect to this clone: No antigen is known for it.

Specified time point: week 35, safety follow-up. A single vaccine dose contained 300 ug of mutant IDH1 20-mer peptide, and topical imiquimod was used with it. Some clones are missing from TCRdb's copy, which holds only in-frame ones; the method was immunoSEQ multiplex PCR. This table has about 33,000 clones, 80% appearing once. This CDR3 contains 14 residues. Trimming cost V 8 bases and J 7 bases, with 15 bases left between them. Germline V gene lookup returns CDR1 MNHEY and CDR2 SVGAGI. This chain connects TRBV6-5 to TRBJ1-6; weak D call: TRBD1 (5 bases). Material: PBMCs, obtained from a glioma patient whose treatment included an IDH1 peptide vaccine. This clonotype was obtained from a man between 40 and 49 years old with glioma. Some clones in this sample may be carry-over from other donors' samples. As DNA, the CDR3 is TGTGCCAGCTCTCTCCAGGAGGGGAATTCACCCCTCCACTTT. This translates into CASSLQEGNSPLHF.